The 32 T cell receptor beta chains presented below share a single source sample, sequenced in a study of cytomegalovirus exposure and HLA in healthy donors. This PCR relied on a set of 60 Vbeta primers and 13 Jbeta primers. The method was immunoSEQ multiplex PCR; TCRdb's version includes in-frame clones alone and lacks a portion of them. The data hold under 300,000 clones, with roughly 91% observed a single time. Sequencing used PBMCs. The receptors were gathered from a girl aged 2 to 9 in good health and CMV-seronegative.

The V and J genes are TRBV30 and TRBJ2-1; TRBD2 matches at 7 bases. There are 14 residues in the CDR3. Germline values: CDR1 GTSNPN, CDR2 SVGIG (reference sequence). V was pared by 3 bases and J by 9 bases, with 11 bases of the junction left unmatched. The CDR3 nucleotides read TGTGCCTGGAGCCGCGGGGGAAGGGGCGGTGAGCAGTTCTTC. Encoded protein: CAWSRGGRGGEQFF.

This chain joins TRBV28 and TRBJ1-6, with TRBD1 identical over 9 bases. J gave up 11 bases and V 4 bases, and 9 bases lay outside the gene matches. The CDR3 is 15 residues long. Germline loops: CDR1 MDHEN, CDR2 SYDVKM. As DNA, the CDR3 is TGTGCCAGCAGTTCCTCGGGACAGGGTCGGCCACCCCTCCACTTT. Its translation is CASSSSGQGRPPLHF.

This clone was observed a single time. CDR3: CASSAAGGYTGELFF. CDR3 bases: TGTGCCAGCAGTGCAGCGGGGGGGTACACCGGGGAGCTGTTTTTT. This chain connects TRBV6-4 to TRBJ2-2, with 10 bases fitting TRBD2. Unmatched junction bases numbered 2, after V lost 4 bases and J lost 3 bases. This CDR3 region has 15 residues. Germline CDR1 is MRHNA and CDR2 is SNTAGT.

The chain links TRBV5-1 to TRBJ1-1; no definite D call. The CDR3 length is 15 residues. Germline CDR1 and CDR2: SGHRS and YFSETQ. The V end was cut by 0 bases, the J end by 0 bases, with 9 bases between. The CDR3 spells CASSLVGYMNTEAFF. In nucleotides, the CDR3 is TGCGCCAGCAGCTTGGTCGGGTATATGAACACTGAAGCTTTCTTT.

The chain combines TRBV6-6 with TRBJ1-5; 9 nucleotides match TRBD1. The CDR3 sequence is 14 residues long. In germline, CDR1 is MNHNY, CDR2 SVGAGI (reference sequence). The trim removed 7 bases at V and 5 bases at J, leaving 6 bases unmatched. CDR3 sequence reads: CASTSRDRDQPQHF. The CDR3 nucleotides are TGTGCCAGCACTTCCCGGGACAGGGATCAGCCCCAGCATTTT.

V and J are TRBV6-6 and TRBJ1-1, with D perhaps TRBD1 (6 bases). CDR1 MNHNY and CDR2 SVGAGI come from the germline V gene (reference sequence). V was clipped by 2 bases and J by 0 bases, with 10 bases between them. There are 15 residues in the CDR3. CDR3 in DNA: TGTGCCAGCAGTTACCCCAGGGGCGTGAACACTGAAGCTTTCTTT. Translated: CASSYPRGVNTEAFF.

V and J are TRBV7-2 and TRBJ2-1; maybe TRBD2 (6 bases). V shed 4 bases and J shed 4 bases, with 17 bases lying between them. This CDR3 region has 16 residues. Germline loops: CDR1 SGHTA, CDR2 FQGNSA. For the CDR3, the DNA is TGTGCCAGCAGCTCGAACTCACTAGCTCTTTACAATGAGCAGTTCTTC. Translation gives CASSSNSLALYNEQFF.

The DNA of the CDR3 is TGTGCCAGCTCACCAGGAGGTCAGCCCCAGCATTTT. Protein sequence: CASSPGGQPQHF. This chain joins TRBV18 and TRBJ1-5, with D uncertain. CDR3 length: 12 amino acids. From germline, CDR1 is KGHSH and CDR2 LQKENI. V was trimmed by 2 bases and J by 6 bases, leaving 5 bases between them.

The chain is built from TRBV15 and TRBJ1-5; D remains ambiguous. Germline values: CDR1 LNHNV, CDR2 YYDKDF (reference sequence). The CDR3 runs to 15 residues. Between the trimmed V and J ends, which lost 0 bases and 6 bases, there was a span of 12 bases. The DNA of the CDR3 is TGTGCCACCAGCAGAGATCAGGCAACCGGTCAGCCCCAGCATTTT. It encodes CATSRDQATGQPQHF.

The chain has TRBV5-4 and TRBJ2-7; possible D gene TRBD1, 6 bases. The CDR3 consists of 16 residues. Germline V gives CDR1 SGHNT, CDR2 YYREEE (reference sequence). V lost 4 bases and J 1 base, leaving 18 bases between the germline ends. The chain's CDR3 is CASSQAPWDISYEQYF. The CDR3 DNA reads TGTGCCAGCAGCCAAGCACCGTGGGACATTTCCTACGAGCAGTACTTC.

The genes are TRBV19 and TRBJ1-5; 12 bases fit TRBD1. V gave up 3 bases and J gave up 0 bases; unmatched junction bases: 12. The CDR3 has 20 amino acids. CDR1 is LNHDA, CDR2 SQIVND, per germline (reference sequence). CDR3 DNA sequence: TGTGCCAGTAGTATCCCGGGGGACAGGGGGCGATTAATTAGCAATCAGCCCCAGCATTTT. Translation: CASSIPGDRGRLISNQPQHF.

The chain recombines TRBV5-6 with TRBJ1-2; the match to TRBD1 covers 7 bases. The CDR3 runs 14 residues. Trimming took 3 bases from V and 3 from J; bases not matched to a gene: 5. The germline V gene encodes CDR1 SGHDT and CDR2 YYEEEE. CDR3 nucleotides: TGTGCCAGCAGCTCCCCCGGGACAGACTATGGCTACACCTTC. Its protein is CASSSPGTDYGYTF.

V usage is TRBV11-1 and J usage is TRBJ2-7; 11 bases match TRBD2. J gave up 5 bases and V 1 base, and 7 bases lay outside the gene matches. Germline V CDR1 and CDR2: SGHAT, FQDESV (reference sequence). The CDR3 loop spans 16 amino acids. The CDR3 DNA sequence: TGTGCCAGCAGCTTAGGACGACTAGCGGGAAAGGACGAGCAGTACTTC. Translated: CASSLGRLAGKDEQYF.

This chain joins TRBV10-3 and TRBJ1-5; D gene unclear. Looked up from germline, CDR1 is ENHRY and CDR2 is SYGVKD. Trimming left V 2 bases short and J 0 bases short, with 8 bases between. This CDR3 spans 15 amino acids. The chain's CDR3 is CAISEVDYSNQPQHF. As DNA, the CDR3 is TGTGCCATCAGTGAGGTAGATTATAGCAATCAGCCCCAGCATTTT.

V gene TRBV6-6 combines with J gene TRBJ1-2, with D possibly being TRBD1 (6 bases). CDR1 and CDR2 from the germline V gene are MNHNY and SVGAGI (reference sequence). Trimming left V 7 bases short and J 1 base short, with 13 bases between. The length of the CDR3 is 14 residues. This chain's CDR3 is CASTGVVGNYGYTF. The DNA for the CDR3 is TGTGCCAGCACAGGGGTAGTGGGTAACTATGGCTACACCTTC.

The gene calls are TRBV4-2 and TRBJ2-5, with 12 bases that match TRBD2. This CDR3 spans 16 amino acids. The trim removed 1 base at V and 0 bases at J, leaving 0 bases unmatched. CDR1 and CDR2 (germline): LGHNA, YNFKEQ. This CDR3 is CASSQGTSGNQETQYF. For the CDR3, the DNA is TGTGCCAGCAGCCAAGGGACTAGCGGGAACCAAGAGACCCAGTACTTC.

V usage is TRBV6-5 and J usage is TRBJ2-7; 7 nucleotides line up with TRBD2. This CDR3 comprises 14 residues. Germline V gene sequence: CDR1 MNHEY, CDR2 SVGAGI. V lost 7 bases and J lost 2; bases outside the gene matches: 8. The chain's CDR3 is CASTLSRGAYEQYF. The CDR3 nucleotides read TGTGCCAGCACCCTTTCCCGGGGGGCCTACGAGCAGTACTTC.

As for this clone: Other DNA sequences within the sample encode an identical CDR3. The chain links TRBV6-5 to TRBJ1-5, with D possibly being TRBD1 (6 bases). This CDR3 contains 13 residues. Germline CDR1 MNHEY, CDR2 SVGAGI. Trimming took 6 bases from V and 0 from J, leaving 6 bases between them. This chain's CDR3 is CASRQGSNQPQHF. CDR3 nucleotides: TGTGCCAGCAGACAGGGTAGCAATCAGCCCCAGCATTTT.

This sequence joins TRBV7-8 and TRBJ2-7; D gene unclear. This CDR3 contains 14 residues. With 6 bases removed from V and 4 bases from J, the gap between germline ends came to 16 bases. Germline loops: CDR1 SGHVS, CDR2 FQNEAQ. The CDR3 loop is CASSTILGVYEQYF. CDR3 coding DNA: TGTGCCAGCAGTACCATACTCGGAGTGTACGAGCAGTACTTC.

Details on this clone: The germline gene is not matched at one end of the junction; a read error may be the cause. The chain uses TRBV28 and TRBJ2-3; tentatively, D is TRBD2 (6 bases). The CDR3 contains 16 residues. Germline values: CDR1 MDHEN, CDR2 SYDVKM. This CDR3 reads CASSPGRSTSTNTQYF. In DNA, the CDR3 is TGTGCCAGCAGCCCGGGACGGTCCACTAGCACAAATACGCAGTATTTT.

This clone was recorded once. The rearrangement uses TRBV29-1 and TRBJ2-1, with 8 nucleotides matching TRBD2. This CDR3 is built from 13 residues. The V gene's germline CDR1 is SQVTM and CDR2 ANQGSEA. The V and J ends lost 5 bases and 12 bases, in that order; junction bases with no gene match: 12. The CDR3: CSVPSLAAQWQFF. The CDR3 DNA is TGCAGCGTTCCCTCACTAGCGGCCCAGTGGCAGTTCTTC.

The gene calls are TRBV11-2 and TRBJ1-5, with D unresolved. The CDR3 covers 14 residues. The germline gives CDR1 SGHAT, CDR2 FQNNGV. V was trimmed by 2 bases and J by 7 bases, leaving 12 bases between them. The CDR3 loop reads CASSLREDGQPQHF. In DNA, the CDR3 is TGTGCCAGCAGCTTAAGGGAGGACGGCCAGCCCCAGCATTTT.

The chain links TRBV12-1 to TRBJ2-1; the D segment call TRBD2 is taken from the table without a DNA check. TRBV12-1 is noted as a pseudogene. CDR3 length equals 16 residues. The CDR3 region has the DNA TGTGCCAGCGGCTCCGATAGCGTTGTATCCTACAATGAGCAGTTCTTC. It specifies CASGSDSVVSYNEQFF.

V is TRBV2 and J is TRBJ2-7, with TRBD1 matching over 9 bases. CDR1 SNHLY and CDR2 FYNNEI come from the germline V gene. V was clipped by 7 bases and J by 4 bases; unmatched bases: 8. The CDR3 loop spans 14 amino acids. CDR3 residues: CASTPRDRVYEQYF. The CDR3 region has the DNA TGTGCCAGCACACCCCGGGACAGGGTGTACGAGCAGTACTTC.

The V call is TRBV5-4, the J call TRBJ2-1, with TRBD1 matching over 10 bases. CDR1 and CDR2 (germline): SGHNT, YYREEE (reference sequence). V was pared by 0 bases and J by 8 bases, with 5 bases of the junction left unmatched. The CDR3 length is 15 residues. In DNA form, the CDR3 reads TGTGCCAGCAGCTTGGGACAGGGGGCCGAATATGAGCAGTTCTTC. Protein: CASSLGQGAEYEQFF.

This chain joins TRBV5-1 and TRBJ2-7; TRBD2 matches 10 bases. The CDR3 consists of 16 residues. Germline V gene lookup returns CDR1 SGHRS and CDR2 YFSETQ. With 2 bases clipped from V and 3 bases from J, the junction kept 8 bases outside the gene matches. The CDR3 region has the DNA TGCGCCAGCAGCTTCGCCCTAGCGGGAGAGATCTACGAGCAGTACTTC. The encoded protein is CASSFALAGEIYEQYF.

The chain uses TRBV5-1 and TRBJ2-1; 9 bases agree with TRBD2. V lost 0 bases and J lost 3; bases outside the gene matches: 1. CDR1 is SGHRS and CDR2 is YFSETQ in the germline V gene. The CDR3 extends over 15 amino acids. This CDR3 reads CASSLDSGGYNEQFF. The CDR3 coding sequence is TGCGCCAGCAGCTTGGATAGCGGGGGCTACAATGAGCAGTTCTTC.

V usage is TRBV6-5 and J usage is TRBJ2-7; 13 nucleotides match TRBD2. V trimming: 2 bases; J trimming: 3 bases; junction bases outside the gene matches: 1. CDR1 is MNHEY, CDR2 SVGAGI, per germline. The CDR3 contains 15 residues. In DNA form, the CDR3 reads TGTGCCAGCAGTTACGGGACTAGCGGGGTCTACGAGCAGTACTTC. Residues: CASSYGTSGVYEQYF.

The rearrangement uses TRBV5-1 and TRBJ2-5; D may be TRBD2 (5 bases). The CDR3 contains 15 residues. Trimming removed 4 bases from V and 3 bases from J, with 16 bases in between. Germline-derived CDR1 and CDR2 are SGHRS and YFSETQ. CDR3 in amino acids: CASSPWIGKKETQYF. CDR3 DNA sequence: TGCGCCAGCAGCCCATGGATCGGGAAAAAAGAGACCCAGTACTTC. Together with reference TRBV5-1 and TRBJ2-5, the CDR3 gives the full variable domain: KAGVTQTPRYLIKTRGQQVTLSCSPISGHRSVSWYQQTPGQGLQFLFEYFSETQRNKGNFPGRFSGRQFSNSRSEMNVSTLELGDSALYLCASSPWIGKKETQYFGPGTRLLVL.

V is TRBV5-6 and J is TRBJ2-3; weak D call: TRBD2 (6 bases). V lost 4 bases, J lost 2 bases, and 17 bases lay in between. The CDR3 spans 16 residues. Germline V gene data show CDR1 as SGHDT and CDR2 as YYEEEE. The CDR3: CASSIGTVRLTDTQYF. CDR3 nucleotide sequence: TGTGCCAGCAGCATAGGGACTGTCAGACTCACAGATACGCAGTATTTT.

This rearrangement joins TRBV9 to TRBJ2-1, with TRBD1 as a possible D gene (6 bases). The CDR3 is 14 amino acids. Per the germline V gene, CDR1 is SGDLS and CDR2 is YYNGEE. V lost 0 bases and J lost 7, with 11 bases in between. CDR3 sequence: CASSVGGPINEQFF. In DNA, the CDR3 is TGTGCCAGCAGCGTAGGGGGGCCGATTAATGAGCAGTTCTTC. The full variable domain, its missing parts supplied by reference TRBV9 and TRBJ2-1, is DSGVTQTPKHLITATGQRVTLRCSPRSGDLSVYWYQQSLDQGLQFLIQYYNGEERAKGNILERFSAQQFPDLHSELNLSSLELGDSALYFCASSVGGPINEQFFGPGTRLTVL.

The CDR3, as DNA: TGCAGCGTCGGACGCCAAGACAGGGGGCGCTTGGAGCAGTACTTC. Encoded protein: CSVGRQDRGRLEQYF. V usage is TRBV29-1 and J usage is TRBJ2-7; 10 nucleotides line up with TRBD1. Germline values: CDR1 SQVTM, CDR2 ANQGSEA. There are 15 residues in the CDR3. After removal of 6 bases from V and 7 bases from J, the junction contained 15 bases not matched to a gene.